The present entry profiles one TCR beta chain with its context. Antigen specificity is unknown. The sample originates from a study of post-analysis software for immune sequencing data. Findings and caveats of the study: Among roughly 5 TRBV segments more frequent in patients than controls were TRBV5-6, TRBV5-1 and TRBV20-1.

The germline V and J ends were trimmed by 2 bases and 11 bases, with 7 bases remaining between them. In germline, CDR1 is MRHNA, CDR2 SNTAGT. The CDR3 loop spans 11 amino acids. Unique molecular identifiers had been added to the TCR beta cDNA libraries. TCRdb analysed the PCR reads with MiXCR anew, one entry per CDR3 protein. The sample consists of hundreds of thousands of distinct CDR3 sequences, approximately 60% of them appearing once. The sample consisted of blood. The TCR originated in a girl aged 2 to 9 with multiple sclerosis. This chain uses TRBV6-4 with TRBJ2-1; D is unclear. CDR3 region: CASSDGRKQFF. The CDR3 bases are TGTGCCAGCAGTGACGGACGTAAGCAGTTCTTC.